This T cell receptor beta chain emerged from a study of blood T cell repertoires in COVID-19. Overall study context: The origin of the acute and convalescent COVID-19 samples was the United States, Italy and Spain. The cDNA or gDNA used as material had been derived from T cells, B-cell-depleted T cells, or PBMCs.

Methods used by the authors: Reference gene primer amplification yielded estimated nucleated cell counts. Data came from immunoSEQ multiplex PCR; TCRdb stores just in-frame clones and leaves some out. The DNA gave D and trimming, while V, J and clone size come from that table. The sample gives about 38,000 clones, roughly 80% of which show up once; around 1.6% is in the top ten. Germline-derived CDR1 and CDR2 are MDHEN and SYDVKM. This CDR3 is 16 amino acids long. The V end lost 5 bases, the J end lost 0 bases, and 14 bases lay between the germline ends. Patients from Seattle were sampled longitudinally, starting during active infection.

V gene TRBV28 combines with J gene TRBJ1-5; TRBD1 might be the D (6 bases). This receptor was identified in a man in his 60s with COVID-19, enrolled during active disease. Input material: peripheral blood. CDR3 region: CASSRRTVYSNQPQHF. The CDR3 nucleotides are TGTGCCAGCAGTCGCAGGACAGTATATAGCAATCAGCCCCAGCATTTT.